The 6 T cell receptor beta chains presented below share a single source sample, sequenced in a study of regulatory T cells in long-lasting Graves disease. Researchers made TCR beta libraries by using iRepertoire HTBI primers and running Arm-PCR on CDR3 regions. Via MiXCR, TCRdb re-called the multiplex PCR reads, giving one row per CDR3 protein. The table has around 250,000 distinct CDR3 sequences, 20% seen once; the top ten hold approximately 15%. Time point given: newly diagnosed GD, antithyroid drugs for less than 3 months. Preparation of the TCR library used RNA extracted from PBMCs. Sequenced material: peripheral blood mononuclear cells (PBMCs), taken at new diagnosis, from a patient treated with antithyroid drugs. Receptors originate from a female donor with Graves disease.

Worth noting for this clonotype: A far larger clone differs by one base, so this is likely a read error. The CDR3 DNA is TGTGCCAGCAGTGATCTAGGGGACAGAAGCTACGAGCAGTTCTTC. Translating it yields CASSDLGDRSYEQFF. V is TRBV7-2 and J is TRBJ2-1; 7 bases agree with TRBD1. Germline-derived CDR1 and CDR2 are SGHTA and FQGNSA. The CDR3 consists of 15 residues. V shed 6 bases, J shed 10 bases, and the junction held 15 bases outside the gene matches.

The sample holds many counts of this clonotype. The chain's CDR3 is CAWSVPSGTSTDTQYF. CDR3 bases: TGTGCCTGGAGTGTTCCTAGCGGGACATCCACAGATACGCAGTATTTT. The chain couples TRBV30 to TRBJ2-3, with TRBD2 matching 9 bases. V was pared by 0 bases and J by 2 bases, with 6 bases of the junction left unmatched. The length of the CDR3 is 16 residues. Germline CDR1 and CDR2: GTSNPN and SVGIG (reference sequence).

This sequence joins TRBV24-1 and TRBJ2-1; 8 positions agree with TRBD2. The CDR3 has 14 residues. The germline gives CDR1 KGHDR, CDR2 SFDVKD. J was trimmed by 9 bases and V by 1 base; bases with no gene match: 4. The CDR3: CATSDFWRGAEQFF. As DNA, the CDR3 is TGTGCCACCAGTGATTTTTGGCGGGGGGCTGAGCAGTTCTTC.

This clonotype was found many times. V is TRBV20-1 and J is TRBJ1-2, with D uncertain. The CDR3 extends over 14 amino acids. Germline V CDR1 and CDR2: DFQATT, SNEGSKA (reference sequence). V gave up 1 base and J gave up 0 bases, with 9 bases separating them. CDR3 in amino acids: CSARGPSANYGYTF. The CDR3 DNA reads as TGCAGTGCTAGAGGGCCGTCAGCTAACTATGGCTACACCTTC.

This clonotype was observed at least ten times. V usage is TRBV10-3 and J usage is TRBJ2-1; D call uncertain. Trimming left V 0 bases short and J 5 bases short, with 5 bases between. CDR1 is ENHRY, CDR2 SYGVKD, per germline. The CDR3 is 13 residues long. The CDR3 is CAISESEDNEQFF. CDR3 DNA sequence: TGTGCCATCAGTGAGTCTGAGGACAATGAGCAGTTCTTC.

V is TRBV7-8 and J is TRBJ2-1; TRBD2 matches 7 bases. Germline CDR1 and CDR2: SGHVS and FQNEAQ. The CDR3 extends over 15 amino acids. The J segment lost 3 bases and the V segment lost 7 bases, leaving 9 bases of the junction unmatched. CDR3 nucleotides: TGTGCCAGCACCCCCCCGGGGGGTGTCTACAATGAGCAGTTCTTC. This encodes CASTPPGGVYNEQFF.